The 32 T cell receptor beta chains presented below share a single source sample, sequenced in a study of cytomegalovirus exposure and HLA in healthy donors. The PCR made use of 60 Vbeta and 13 Jbeta primers. Sequencing was performed with immunoSEQ multiplex PCR; in TCRdb, only in-frame clones are kept and a portion is missing. Of 100,000 or so clones in the sample, 65% to 80% are singletons; the top ten hold roughly a tenth. Sequenced input: PBMCs. These TCRs come from a man aged 25 to 40 in good health and CMV-seropositive.

This chain links TRBV9 with TRBJ2-2, with 8 nucleotides matching TRBD2. The CDR3 length is 16 residues. Germline loops: CDR1 SGDLS, CDR2 YYNGEE. V shed 4 bases, J shed 0 bases, and the junction held 5 bases outside the gene matches. CDR3 bases: TGTGCCAGCAGCTACCCGCGGGGGGCGAACACCGGGGAGCTGTTTTTT. It specifies CASSYPRGANTGELFF.

The chain uses TRBV6-5 and TRBJ1-4; D possibly corresponds to TRBD1 (5 bases). The CDR3 is 15 amino acids. Looked up from germline, CDR1 is MNHEY and CDR2 is SVGAGI. The V end was cut by 2 bases, the J end by 1 base, with 8 bases between. CDR3 loop: CASSYTTGTNEKLFF. The CDR3 coding sequence is TGTGCCAGCAGTTACACAACAGGAACTAATGAAAAACTGTTTTTT.

The chain uses TRBV19 and TRBJ2-3, with 9 bases lining up with TRBD2. The trim removed 6 bases at V and 2 bases at J, leaving 6 bases unmatched. The CDR3 runs to 15 residues. Germline values: CDR1 LNHDA, CDR2 SQIVND (reference sequence). CDR3 sequence reads: CASRRLAVHTDTQYF. In nucleotides, the CDR3 is TGTGCCAGTAGGCGACTAGCGGTGCACACAGATACGCAGTATTTT.

The gene calls are TRBV7-6 and TRBJ2-1, with TRBD2 identical over 9 bases. The germline V gene has CDR1 SGHVS and CDR2 FNYEAQ. The CDR3 covers 14 residues. J was trimmed by 6 bases and V by 5 bases; bases with no gene match: 5. The CDR3 protein is CASSIMTSGNEQFF. CDR3 bases: TGTGCCAGCAGCATCATGACTAGCGGCAATGAGCAGTTCTTC.

This sequence joins TRBV27 and TRBJ2-5, with D possibly TRBD1 on 5 matching bases. CDR1 MNHEY and CDR2 SMNVEV come from the germline V gene (reference sequence). The ends were cut back, 5 bases at V and 1 base at J, with 8 bases in the middle. The CDR3 has 13 amino acids. The DNA of the CDR3 is TGTGCCAGCAGTGCCAGGGTCCAAGAGACCCAGTACTTC. Translating gives CASSARVQETQYF.

This chain joins TRBV5-1 and TRBJ2-3, with TRBD2 identical over 7 bases. The CDR3 length is 17 residues. Per the germline V gene, CDR1 is SGHRS and CDR2 is YFSETQ. Trimming cost V 1 base and J 0 bases; bases outside gene matches: 8. The CDR3 reads CASSLRASGYSTDTQYF. The CDR3 DNA reads TGCGCCAGCAGCTTGAGGGCTAGCGGTTATAGCACAGATACGCAGTATTTT.

The J gene is TRBJ2-2, the V gene TRBV28, with 7 bases matching TRBD2. The CDR3 totals 14 residues. After removal of 8 bases from V and 0 bases from J, the junction contained 3 bases not matched to a gene. Looked up from germline, CDR1 is MDHEN and CDR2 is SYDVKM. CDR3 protein: CASVGGANTGELFF. CDR3 nucleotides: TGTGCCAGCGTTGGGGGGGCGAACACCGGGGAGCTGTTTTTT.

The chain combines TRBV5-1 with TRBJ2-3, with 10 bases matching TRBD2. The CDR3 length is 15 residues. Trimming at V came to 4 bases and at J to 2 bases, leaving 4 bases not matched to a gene. Germline assignment: CDR1 SGHRS and CDR2 YFSETQ. The CDR3 DNA follows: TGCGCCAGCAGCCACGGACTAGCGGACACAGATACGCAGTATTTT. Amino acid sequence: CASSHGLADTDTQYF. Full variable domain (missing parts from reference TRBV5-1 and TRBJ2-3): KAGVTQTPRYLIKTRGQQVTLSCSPISGHRSVSWYQQTPGQGLQFLFEYFSETQRNKGNFPGRFSGRQFSNSRSEMNVSTLELGDSALYLCASSHGLADTDTQYFGPGTRLTVL.

The chain is built from TRBV18 and TRBJ1-3, with TRBD1 identical over 7 bases. The CDR3 has 14 residues. Trimming took 3 bases from V and 4 from J; bases not matched to a gene: 3. In germline, CDR1 is KGHSH, CDR2 LQKENI. DNA of the CDR3: TGTGCCAGCTCACCCCCGACAGGGGGAAACACCATATATTTT. Protein sequence: CASSPPTGGNTIYF. Full variable domain (rest looked up from reference TRBV18 and TRBJ1-3): NAGVMQNPRHLVRRRGQEARLRCSPMKGHSHVYWYRQLPEEGLKFMVYLQKENIIDESGMPKERFSAEFPKEGPSILRIQQVVRGDSAAYFCASSPPTGGNTIYFGEGSWLTVV.

This chain links TRBV10-3 with TRBJ2-7, with 9 bases identical to TRBD1. The trim removed 9 bases at V and 1 base at J, leaving 16 bases unmatched. Germline CDR1 reads ENHRY; CDR2 reads SYGVKD. The CDR3 runs 17 residues. The DNA of the CDR3 is TGTGCCATGCGACCGGGACAGGGTGAGTGGGATTCCTACGAGCAGTACTTC. It translates to CAMRPGQGEWDSYEQYF.

The chain has TRBV5-5 and TRBJ2-7; 9 nucleotides agree with TRBD1. In germline, CDR1 is SGHKS, CDR2 YYEKEE (reference sequence). With V trimmed by 0 bases and J by 5 bases, 3 bases remained unmatched. CDR3 length: 14 residues. CDR3 in DNA: TGTGCCAGCAGCTTGGGACAGGGGGTTGACGAGCAGTACTTC. Amino acids: CASSLGQGVDEQYF.

This clone was counted between two and nine times. V usage is TRBV4-1 and J usage is TRBJ2-1, with 10 bases fitting TRBD2. The CDR3 length is 16 residues. V shed 2 bases, J shed 2 bases, and the junction held 3 bases outside the gene matches. The germline V gene has CDR1 MGHRA and CDR2 YSYEKL. CDR3 region: CASSQIGTSAYNEQFF. The DNA for the CDR3 is TGCGCCAGCAGCCAAATCGGGACTAGCGCCTACAATGAGCAGTTCTTC.

In this sample, this clone turned up once. This rearrangement joins TRBV19 to TRBJ1-2; 8 nucleotides match TRBD1. The germline CDR1 and CDR2 sequences are LNHDA and SQIVND (reference sequence). This CDR3 is 14 amino acids long. Trimming took 5 bases from V and 5 from J; bases not matched to a gene: 7. The CDR3 DNA follows: TGTGCCAGTAGTCCCCCACGGACAGGGTATGGCTACACCTTC. This translates into CASSPPRTGYGYTF.

The CDR3 DNA reads as TGTGCCAGCTCACTTTCCCCGGGGGGACAGGGGGCATTGGCCCAGCATTTT. It specifies CASSLSPGGQGALAQHF. This sequence joins TRBV18 and TRBJ1-5, with 12 bases matching TRBD1. Germline-derived CDR1 and CDR2 are KGHSH and LQKENI. With V trimmed by 4 bases and J by 11 bases, 15 bases remained unmatched. The CDR3 extends over 17 amino acids.

This clone turned up a few times. V gene TRBV7-2 combines with J gene TRBJ2-1, with D tentatively TRBD1 (5 bases). Germline V CDR1 and CDR2: SGHTA, FQGNSA. The CDR3 has 16 residues. Trimming shortened V by 0 bases and J by 6 bases, and 15 bases separated the two germline ends. CDR3 sequence: CASSLAVQVVGNEQFF. CDR3 nucleotide sequence: TGTGCCAGCAGCTTAGCGGTACAGGTTGTCGGCAATGAGCAGTTCTTC.

The chain is built from TRBV10-3 and TRBJ2-1, with no clear D. V lost 2 bases, J lost 6 bases, and 14 bases lay in between. The CDR3 is 15 amino acids. Germline values: CDR1 ENHRY, CDR2 SYGVKD. For the CDR3, the DNA is TGTGCCATCAGTGAGACCCTGGGCGAAGGCAATGAGCAGTTCTTC. It specifies CAISETLGEGNEQFF.

This chain joins TRBV11-2 and TRBJ1-2, with 8 bases lining up with TRBD1. The CDR3 spans 14 residues. From germline, CDR1 is SGHAT and CDR2 FQNNGV. V dropped 6 bases and J dropped 4; count of bases not matched to a gene: 7. This chain's CDR3 is CASRKTGGPYGYTF. Here the CDR3 DNA reads TGTGCCAGCAGGAAAACAGGGGGGCCCTATGGCTACACCTTC.

This clone was seen once. This chain links TRBV6-5 with TRBJ2-5, with 8 bases lining up with TRBD1. Germline trimming cut 1 base from V and 5 bases from J; bases unmatched to any gene: 9. CDR3 length equals 16 residues. Germline CDR1 reads MNHEY; CDR2 reads SVGAGI. CDR3 sequence reads: CASSYWATGDGETQYF. The CDR3 region has the DNA TGTGCCAGCAGTTACTGGGCGACAGGGGATGGGGAGACCCAGTACTTC.

The chain employs TRBV7-3 and TRBJ2-2; 7 positions agree with TRBD2. CDR1 is SGHTA and CDR2 is FQGTGA in the germline V gene. CDR3 length: 16 amino acids. V dropped 5 bases and J dropped 6; count of bases not matched to a gene: 12. The CDR3, as DNA: TGTGCCAGCAGCCCTACTGGCGGGGGAATTGCCGGGGAGCTGTTTTTT. Translated, it gives CASSPTGGGIAGELFF.

The chain uses TRBV19 and TRBJ1-5; possibly TRBD1 for D (6 bases). Trimming shortened V by 10 bases and J by 0 bases, and 13 bases separated the two germline ends. The CDR3 is 14 residues long. The germline gives CDR1 LNHDA, CDR2 SQIVND (reference sequence). The CDR3 reads CATKRDNSNQPQHF. CDR3 nucleotides: TGTGCCACTAAACGGGACAATAGCAATCAGCCCCAGCATTTT.

The rearrangement links TRBV9 to TRBJ2-2, with 9 bases fitting TRBD2. CDR1 and CDR2 (germline): SGDLS, YYNGEE. The V gene end was trimmed by 1 base and the J gene end by 7 bases; junction bases not matched to a gene: 5. The CDR3 runs 15 residues. CDR3 nucleotide sequence: TGTGCCAGCAGCGTAAGGCTAGCGGGAATCGGGGAGCTGTTTTTT. Translation gives CASSVRLAGIGELFF.

The chain combines TRBV4-3 with TRBJ1-6; TRBD1 aligns across 8 bases. V was pared by 0 bases and J by 3 bases, with 1 base of the junction left unmatched. Germline-derived CDR1 and CDR2 are LGHNA and YSLEER. The CDR3 totals 16 residues. CDR3 loop: CASSQDTGGYNSPLHF. The CDR3 bases are TGCGCCAGCAGCCAAGATACAGGGGGCTATAATTCACCCCTCCACTTT.

The rearrangement uses TRBV5-1 and TRBJ1-1; perhaps TRBD1 as D (5 bases). Germline assignment: CDR1 SGHRS and CDR2 YFSETQ. This CDR3 is 14 amino acids long. Trimming removed 0 bases at V and 12 bases at J, with 18 bases between. CDR3 region: CASSLGDSAGGTFF. DNA of the CDR3: TGCGCCAGCAGCTTGGGGGACTCCGCCGGCGGGACTTTCTTT.

This clone was picked up a small number of times. This chain uses TRBV5-6 with TRBJ2-7, with TRBD2 matching over 11 bases. The CDR3 totals 14 residues. V trimming: 0 bases; J trimming: 4 bases; junction bases outside the gene matches: 0. CDR1 SGHDT and CDR2 YYEEEE come from the germline V gene. The CDR3 DNA reads TGTGCCAGCAGCTTGGGGACTAGCGGGTACGAGCAGTACTTC. Protein product: CASSLGTSGYEQYF.

This clone was seen only a few times. The rearrangement joins TRBV10-2 to TRBJ1-6, with 7 positions matching TRBD1. This CDR3 has 13 amino acids. CDR1 and CDR2 from the germline V gene are WSHSY and SAAADI. Trimming at V came to 7 bases and at J to 10 bases, leaving 7 bases not matched to a gene. The chain's CDR3 is CASTKGANSPLHF. The CDR3 DNA is TGCGCCAGCACTAAGGGGGCAAACTCACCCCTCCACTTT.

The chain joins TRBV6-5 to TRBJ1-5; 11 positions agree with TRBD1. Looked up from germline, CDR1 is MNHEY and CDR2 is SVGAGI. This CDR3 is 15 amino acids long. After removal of 7 bases from V and 2 bases from J, the junction contained 4 bases not matched to a gene. The DNA of the CDR3 is TGTGCCAGCACAGGGACAGGGGGACGCAATCAGCCCCAGCATTTT. It yields the protein CASTGTGGRNQPQHF.

J is TRBJ1-5 and V is TRBV2; TRBD1 agrees at 7 bases. Germline CDR1 and CDR2: SNHLY and FYNNEI. V lost 5 bases, J lost 2 bases, and 6 bases stayed unmatched. CDR3 length: 15 amino acids. CDR3 residues: CASSLQGIRNQPQHF. The CDR3 bases are TGTGCCAGCAGTTTACAGGGGATTCGCAATCAGCCCCAGCATTTT.

There are a few counts of this clone. The V call is TRBV5-1, the J call TRBJ1-4; 7 bases are a match to TRBD1. This CDR3 is 14 amino acids long. Germline assignment: CDR1 SGHRS and CDR2 YFSETQ. Trimming at V came to 0 bases and at J to 5 bases, leaving 1 base not matched to a gene. The CDR3 spells CASSLGQGNEKLFF. The CDR3 region has the DNA TGCGCCAGCAGCTTGGGACAGGGCAATGAAAAACTGTTTTTT.

About this clone itself: A junction end diverges from the germline sequence, so it may reflect a read error. The chain joins TRBV7-9 to TRBJ1-1; D ambiguous. Germline V gives CDR1 SEHNR, CDR2 FQNEAQ (reference sequence). The CDR3 has 11 amino acids. The CDR3 region is CSSSLYSEAFF. The CDR3, as DNA: TGTTCCAGCAGCTTATATAGTGAAGCTTTCTTT.

This clone was seen more than once but under ten times. The rearrangement uses TRBV6-5 and TRBJ2-7; the match to TRBD1 covers 7 bases. From germline, CDR1 is MNHEY and CDR2 SVGAGI. The CDR3 runs to 14 residues. After removal of 5 bases from V and 3 bases from J, the junction contained 7 bases not matched to a gene. The CDR3: CASSRTGANYEQYF. CDR3 coding DNA: TGTGCCAGCAGTCGGACAGGCGCCAACTACGAGCAGTACTTC.

In this sample, this clone turned up a few times. The chain couples TRBV27 to TRBJ1-1; 7 bases agree with TRBD1. The CDR3 loop spans 15 amino acids. Germline V gene data show CDR1 as MNHEY and CDR2 as SMNVEV (reference sequence). The J segment lost 0 bases and the V segment lost 6 bases, leaving 7 bases of the junction unmatched. The CDR3 bases are TGTGCCAGCAGGGTGGGACAGACTATGAACACTGAAGCTTTCTTT. It specifies CASRVGQTMNTEAFF.

The rearrangement uses TRBV5-4 and TRBJ2-5; possible D gene TRBD1, 7 bases. Matching the DNA end better, TRBJ2-7 makes the J call doubtful. In germline, CDR1 is SGHNT, CDR2 YYREEE (reference sequence). The CDR3 length is 14 residues. The CDR3 coding sequence is TGTGCCAGCAGCACCCAGGGGGGTATCTACGAGCAGTACTTC. Translation: CASSTQGGIYEQYF.